Presented here are 2 T cell receptor beta chains from one specimen sequenced in a study of T cell changes during pregnancy in multiple sclerosis. Profiling relied on immunoSEQ multiplex PCR, and the TCRdb table lists in-frame clones only, not all of them. The sample has approximately 80,000 clones; roughly 93% are singletons. This material consisted of peripheral blood, taken in the second trimester of pregnancy. The receptors derive from a female donor in good health, enrolled as a control in a pregnancy study.

V is TRBV5-1 and J is TRBJ1-1; maybe TRBD1 (5 bases). Per the germline V gene, CDR1 is SGHRS and CDR2 is YFSETQ. V shed 0 bases and J shed 4 bases, with 10 bases lying between them. There are 14 residues in the CDR3. CDR3 loop: CASSLGQGGTEAFF. CDR3 in DNA: TGCGCCAGCAGCTTGGGGCAGGGAGGCACTGAAGCTTTCTTT.

V usage is TRBV27 and J usage is TRBJ2-6; a weak D match, TRBD2 (5 bases). V lost 8 bases and J lost 0, with 17 bases in between. This CDR3 comprises 17 residues. Germline CDR1 MNHEY, CDR2 SMNVEV (reference sequence). CDR3 nucleotide sequence: TGTGCCAGCTCTAGGTCCGGGGTGAACTCTGGGGCCAACGTCCTGACTTTC. This codes for CASSRSGVNSGANVLTF.